This section outlines one T cell receptor (beta chain) sequence together with its context. The target antigen is unknown. The protocol was immunoSEQ multiplex PCR, while the TCRdb copy is restricted to in-frame clones and leaves out a portion. Found here are 30,000 to 40,000 clones, about four fifths of them singletons; the top ten hold 11% to 15%. The CDR3 length is 16 residues. These data originate in a study of radiotherapy plus CTLA-4 blockade in lung cancer. Points from the study as a whole: Early blood T cell clone changes and increased post-radiation serum interferon-beta were reportedly the strongest response predictors. Expansion in blood of tumor-derived TCR clones was seen after radiotherapy plus ipilimumab.

This chain uses TRBV21-1 with TRBJ2-2; no DNA check was done on the table's D call, TRBD1. TRBV21-1 is a listed pseudogene. This TCR was recovered from a human donor with non-small cell lung cancer that progressed on radiotherapy plus ipilimumab. The sequences come from peripheral blood, collected from a patient treated with radiotherapy plus ipilimumab. Here the CDR3 reads CASSKKGQATAGELFF. In nucleotides, the CDR3 is TGTGCCAGCAGCAAGAAGGGACAGGCAACAGCCGGGGAGCTGTTTTTT.